This T cell receptor beta chain was sequenced for a study of T cells after yellow fever vaccination. About this clonotype itself: The antigen is unknown.

CDR3 size: 14 residues. Trimming stripped 7 bases from V and 10 bases from J, with 22 bases between. From germline, CDR1 is MNHNS and CDR2 SASEGT. Regarding the study as a whole: Detected again after the booster were most primary-vaccination clones, at about 96% CD4 and approximately 87% CD8. High-abundance clonotypes from the bulk population could contaminate FACS-sorted repertoires.

For TCR, cDNA came from 5'RACE template switching, which added a universal primer site and UMIs. TCRdb processed the 5' RACE reads anew with MiXCR; each CDR3 protein has one entry. The sample lists approximately 300,000 distinct CDR3 sequences; around 7.3% were seen once. The chain couples TRBV6-1 to TRBJ1-1, with D maybe TRBD1 (5 bases). The TCR sequence derives from a young man who received the YFV17D yellow fever vaccine. The specimen comprised PBMCs, sampled roughly 47 days after the first yellow fever vaccination. The CDR3 region is CASTPTGGGLPAFF. The CDR3 nucleotides read TGTGCCAGCACCCCGACGGGTGGGGGGTTACCAGCTTTCTTT.